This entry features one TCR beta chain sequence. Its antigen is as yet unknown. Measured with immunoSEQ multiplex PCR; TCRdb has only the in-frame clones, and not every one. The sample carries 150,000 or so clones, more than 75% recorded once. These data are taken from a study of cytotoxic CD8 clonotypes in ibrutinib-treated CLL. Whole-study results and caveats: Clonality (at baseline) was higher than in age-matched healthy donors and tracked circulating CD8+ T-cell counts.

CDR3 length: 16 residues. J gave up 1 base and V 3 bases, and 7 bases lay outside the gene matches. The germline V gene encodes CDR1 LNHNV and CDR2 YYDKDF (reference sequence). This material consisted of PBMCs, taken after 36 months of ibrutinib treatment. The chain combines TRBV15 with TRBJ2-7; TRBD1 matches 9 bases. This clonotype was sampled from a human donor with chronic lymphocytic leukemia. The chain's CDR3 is CATSSRGQGFSYEQYF. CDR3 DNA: TGTGCCACCAGCAGTCGCGGACAGGGGTTTTCCTACGAGCAGTACTTC.